This T cell receptor (beta chain) was recorded in a study of T cell repertoires in ileal Crohn's disease. Study-level points and caveats: Active smokers at surgery had more clonal expansions than non-smokers. Sorted CD8 T cells held more high-frequency clones than CD4. Postoperative endoscopy occurred within one year, median about 7.3 months.

Time point denoted: neoterminal ileum biopsy at postoperative endoscopy, about 6 months after surgery. Here immunoSEQ multiplex PCR was the method, and the copy in TCRdb shows in-frame clones only, minus some. This table holds roughly 62,000 clones, 85% to 90% found once. The germline V gene encodes CDR1 SGHRS and CDR2 YFSETQ. The V and J ends lost 4 bases and 7 bases, in that order; junction bases with no gene match: 18. This CDR3 is built from 17 residues. Concerning this clone: Its antigen remains unknown.

Sequenced: ileal tissue. J is TRBJ1-2 and V is TRBV5-1; 8 bases match TRBD1. The receptor comes from an adult with Crohn's disease. This CDR3 is CASSLTHRDRPTSGYTF. CDR3 bases: TGCGCCAGCAGCCTTACCCACCGGGACAGGCCAACAAGTGGCTACACCTTC.